One sample yielded the 14 T cell receptor beta chains listed below, sequenced in a study of blood T cell repertoires in COVID-19. Libraries were prepared by immunoSEQ multiplex PCR; TCRdb keeps only in-frame clonotypes and omits some of them. The table has approximately 190,000 clones, roughly four fifths seen once. Material for sequencing was peripheral blood. Receptors were obtained from a young man with active or convalescent COVID-19.

The V call is TRBV10-1, the J call TRBJ1-1; D remains unclear. Germline CDR1 WNHNN, CDR2 SYGVQD (reference sequence). This CDR3 is 12 amino acids long. V was clipped by 5 bases and J by 6 bases, with 10 bases between them. CDR3 in amino acids: CASSSDTSEAFF. CDR3 nucleotide sequence: TGCGCCAGCAGTTCCGACACGTCTGAAGCTTTCTTT.

This chain links TRBV2 with TRBJ2-4; 10 bases align to TRBD2. The length of the CDR3 is 14 residues. In germline, CDR1 is SNHLY, CDR2 FYNNEI. V lost 5 bases and J lost 8; bases outside the gene matches: 6. The CDR3 DNA reads TGTGCCAGCAGTCTAGCGGGAGACGCTTACATTCAGTACTTC. Protein: CASSLAGDAYIQYF.

CDR3 amino acids: CAWSVGLPQDGNQQFF. CDR3 in DNA: TGTGCCTGGAGTGTTGGACTACCACAAGACGGGAATCAGCAGTTCTTC. The gene calls are TRBV30 and TRBJ2-1, with D possibly matching TRBD2 (6 bases). The CDR3 sequence is 16 residues long. V was cut by 0 bases and J by 11 bases, with 23 bases left in between. The germline gives CDR1 GTSNPN, CDR2 SVGIG (reference sequence).

The J gene is TRBJ2-7, the V gene TRBV6-2 or TRBV6-3; D is possibly TRBD2 (5 bases). Germline CDR1 and CDR2: MNHEY and SVGEGT. The CDR3 is 17 amino acids. Trimming shortened V by 2 bases and J by 2 bases, and 19 bases separated the two germline ends. The CDR3 DNA sequence: TGTGCCAGCAGTTACACGGGTTATCTGCGGGTTCCCTACGAGCAGTACTTC. It translates to CASSYTGYLRVPYEQYF.

The chain joins TRBV21-1 to TRBJ1-5; the DNA was not compared with TRBD1, the D call given in the table. TRBV21-1 has pseudogene status. The CDR3 has 15 amino acids. This chain's CDR3 is CASSNRGNGNQPQHF. Here the CDR3 DNA reads TGTGCCAGCAGCAACAGGGGTAATGGCAATCAGCCCCAGCATTTT.

The genes are TRBV6-5 and TRBJ2-7, with TRBD1 as a possible D gene (6 bases). The CDR3 is 14 amino acids. V lost 4 bases, J lost 7 bases, and 17 bases lay in between. Germline V gene lookup returns CDR1 MNHEY and CDR2 SVGAGI. CDR3 sequence: CASSLTQGSYEQYV. The DNA of the CDR3 is TGTGCCAGCAGTTTGACCCAGGGGTCGTATGAGCAGTACGTC.

The chain is built from TRBV7-9 and TRBJ2-5; 8 bases fit TRBD1. Germline CDR1 reads SEHNR; CDR2 reads FQNEAQ (reference sequence). The CDR3 extends over 16 amino acids. Losses at the gene ends were 5 bases for V and 1 base for J; bases not matched to a gene: 9. The chain's CDR3 is CASSPTPDRGQETQYF. The CDR3 bases are TGTGCCAGCAGCCCGACTCCCGACAGGGGCCAAGAGACCCAGTACTTC.

The chain employs TRBV6-6 and TRBJ1-5; D is possibly TRBD1 (6 bases). The CDR3 contains 15 residues. Trimming took off 7 bases at V and 1 base at J, with 14 bases between the two ends. From germline, CDR1 is MNHNY and CDR2 SVGAGI (reference sequence). The DNA for the CDR3 is TGTGCCAGCATCCAGCAGGGGTTGAGCAATCAGCCCCAGCATTTT. Amino acids: CASIQQGLSNQPQHF.

This sequence joins TRBV4-3 and TRBJ2-6; D is unresolved. The V gene lost 4 bases and the J gene lost 1 base, with 8 bases spanning the gap. Germline V gene sequence: CDR1 LGHNA, CDR2 YSLEER. CDR3 length: 15 residues. This chain's CDR3 is CASSPVPSGANVLTF. The CDR3 nucleotides read TGCGCCAGCAGCCCCGTCCCTTCTGGGGCCAACGTCCTGACTTTC.

V and J are TRBV2 and TRBJ1-5, with 8 bases lining up with TRBD1. Looked up from germline, CDR1 is SNHLY and CDR2 is FYNNEI. The CDR3 runs 19 residues. Trimming cost V 10 bases and J 0 bases; bases outside gene matches: 20. This CDR3 is CATGFQRQGTLYSNQPQHF. CDR3 in DNA: TGTGCCACCGGGTTTCAGAGACAGGGGACCCTCTATAGCAATCAGCCCCAGCATTTT. The variable domain in full, completed from reference TRBV2 and TRBJ1-5, reads EPEVTQTPSHQVTQMGQEVILRCVPISNHLYFYWYRQILGQKVEFLVSFYNNEISEKSEIFDDQFSVERPDGSNFTLKIRSTKLEDSAMYFCATGFQRQGTLYSNQPQHFGDGTRLSIL.

This clone was recorded a few times. The rearrangement links TRBV28 to TRBJ1-1, with TRBD1 matching 7 bases. CDR1 and CDR2 (germline): MDHEN, SYDVKM. V shed 3 bases and J 4 bases; nucleotides not matched to a gene: 2. This CDR3 region has 13 residues. The CDR3 here is CASSFSGGTEAFF. In DNA form, the CDR3 reads TGTGCCAGCAGTTTTTCAGGGGGCACTGAAGCTTTCTTT. Combining the CDR3 with reference TRBV28 and TRBJ1-1 gives the whole variable domain DVKVTQSSRYLVKRTGEKVFLECVQDMDHENMFWYRQDPGLGLRLIYFSYDVKMKEKGDIPEGYSVSREKKERFSLILESASTNQTSMYLCASSFSGGTEAFFGQGTRLTVV.

The chain uses TRBV5-4 and TRBJ1-1, with 10 bases matching TRBD1. The CDR3 extends over 15 amino acids. Germline V gene data show CDR1 as SGHNT and CDR2 as YYREEE (reference sequence). V shed 3 bases and J 5 bases; nucleotides not matched to a gene: 7. The CDR3: CASSWGQGIVTEAFF. The CDR3 DNA reads TGTGCCAGCAGCTGGGGACAGGGGATTGTAACTGAAGCTTTCTTT.

The chain carries TRBV15 and TRBJ2-1; 13 nucleotides match TRBD2. The germline gives CDR1 LNHNV, CDR2 YYDKDF (reference sequence). V lost 0 bases, J lost 6 bases, and 11 bases stayed unmatched. This CDR3 region has 19 residues. The CDR3 coding sequence is TGTGCCACCAGCAGAGATCTGCCCCTTACTAGCGGGAGGGGCAATGAGCAGTTCTTC. Its translation is CATSRDLPLTSGRGNEQFF. Looking up the rest from reference TRBV15 and TRBJ2-1 gives the full variable domain: DAMVIQNPRYQVTQFGKPVTLSCSQTLNHNVMYWYQQKSSQAPKLLFHYYDKDFNNEADTPDNFQSRRPNTSFCFLDIRSPGLGDTAMYLCATSRDLPLTSGRGNEQFFGPGTRLTVL.

This clone was detected once. The chain has TRBV27 and TRBJ1-1; D possibly corresponds to TRBD1 (5 bases). The V gene lost 7 bases and the J gene lost 4 bases, with 7 bases spanning the gap. Germline CDR1 reads MNHEY; CDR2 reads SMNVEV (reference sequence). The CDR3 is 11 residues long. CDR3 nucleotide sequence: TGTGCCAGCACGCAGGGCACTGAAGCTTTCTTT. The encoded protein is CASTQGTEAFF.